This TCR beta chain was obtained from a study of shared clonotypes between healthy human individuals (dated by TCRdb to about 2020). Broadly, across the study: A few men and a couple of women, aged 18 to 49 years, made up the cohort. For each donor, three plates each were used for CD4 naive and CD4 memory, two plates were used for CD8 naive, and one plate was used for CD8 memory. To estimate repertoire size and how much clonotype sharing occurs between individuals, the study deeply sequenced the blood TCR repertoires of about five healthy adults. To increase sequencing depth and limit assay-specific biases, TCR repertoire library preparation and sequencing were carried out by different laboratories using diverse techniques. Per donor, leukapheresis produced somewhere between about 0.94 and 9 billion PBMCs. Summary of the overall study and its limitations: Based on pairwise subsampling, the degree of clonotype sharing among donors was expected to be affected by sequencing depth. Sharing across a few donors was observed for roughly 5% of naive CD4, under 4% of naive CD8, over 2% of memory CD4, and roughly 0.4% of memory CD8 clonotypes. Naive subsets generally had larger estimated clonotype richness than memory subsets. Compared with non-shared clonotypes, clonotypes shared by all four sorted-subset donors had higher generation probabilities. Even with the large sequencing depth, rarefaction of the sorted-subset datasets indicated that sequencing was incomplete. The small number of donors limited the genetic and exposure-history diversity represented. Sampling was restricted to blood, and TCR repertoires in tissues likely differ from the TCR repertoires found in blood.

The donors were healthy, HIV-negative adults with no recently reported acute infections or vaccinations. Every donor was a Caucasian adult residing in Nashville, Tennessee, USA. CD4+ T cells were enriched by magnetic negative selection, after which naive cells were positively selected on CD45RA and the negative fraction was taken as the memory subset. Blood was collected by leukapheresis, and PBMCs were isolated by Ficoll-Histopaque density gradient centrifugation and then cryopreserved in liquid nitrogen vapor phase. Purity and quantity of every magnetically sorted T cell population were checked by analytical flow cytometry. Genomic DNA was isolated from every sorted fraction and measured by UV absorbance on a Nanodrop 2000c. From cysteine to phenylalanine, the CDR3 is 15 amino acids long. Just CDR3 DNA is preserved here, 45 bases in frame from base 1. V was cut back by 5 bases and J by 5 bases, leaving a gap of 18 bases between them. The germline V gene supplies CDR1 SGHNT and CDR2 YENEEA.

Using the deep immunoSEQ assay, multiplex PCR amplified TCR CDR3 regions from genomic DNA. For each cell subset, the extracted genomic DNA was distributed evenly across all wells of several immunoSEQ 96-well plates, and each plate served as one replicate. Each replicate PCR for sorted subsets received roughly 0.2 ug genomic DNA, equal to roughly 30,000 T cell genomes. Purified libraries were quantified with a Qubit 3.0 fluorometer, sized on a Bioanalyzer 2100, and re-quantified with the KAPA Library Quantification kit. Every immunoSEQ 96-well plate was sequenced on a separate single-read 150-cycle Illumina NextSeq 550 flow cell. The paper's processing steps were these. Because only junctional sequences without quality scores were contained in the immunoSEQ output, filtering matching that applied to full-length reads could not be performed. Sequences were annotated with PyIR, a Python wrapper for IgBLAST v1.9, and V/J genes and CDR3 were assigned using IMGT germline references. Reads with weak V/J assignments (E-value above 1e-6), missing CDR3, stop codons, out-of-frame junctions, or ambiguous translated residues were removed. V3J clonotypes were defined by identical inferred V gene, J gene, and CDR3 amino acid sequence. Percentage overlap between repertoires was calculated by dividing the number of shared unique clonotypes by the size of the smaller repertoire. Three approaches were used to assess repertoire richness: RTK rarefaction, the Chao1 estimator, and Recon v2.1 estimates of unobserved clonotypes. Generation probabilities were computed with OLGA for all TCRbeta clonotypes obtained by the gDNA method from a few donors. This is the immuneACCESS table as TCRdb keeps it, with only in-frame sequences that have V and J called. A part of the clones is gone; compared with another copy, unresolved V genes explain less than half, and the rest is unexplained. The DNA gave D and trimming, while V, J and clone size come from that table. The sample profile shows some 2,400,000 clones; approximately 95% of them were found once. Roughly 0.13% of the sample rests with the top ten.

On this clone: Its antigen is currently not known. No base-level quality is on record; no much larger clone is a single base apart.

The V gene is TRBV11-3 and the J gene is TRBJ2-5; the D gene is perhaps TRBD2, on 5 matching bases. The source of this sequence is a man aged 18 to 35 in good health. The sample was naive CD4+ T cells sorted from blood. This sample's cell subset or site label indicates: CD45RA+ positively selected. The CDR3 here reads CASSAQDSAGETQYF. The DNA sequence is TGTGCCAGCAGCGCCCAGGACTCCGCCGGGGAGACCCAGTACTTC.